A selection of T cell receptor beta chains follows, all from one sample in a study of cytomegalovirus exposure and HLA in healthy donors. Sequencing used immunoSEQ multiplex PCR; TCRdb keeps in-frame clones, though not all of them. Among 100,000 to 150,000 clones listed, about nine tenths were seen once. The sample consisted of PBMCs. These receptors all come from a man younger than 45 in good health and CMV-seronegative. Both conserved end residues are part of each CDR3. Fields, in order: CDR3 length, J gene, V gene, CDR3 protein.

cdr3_length: 13; j_call: TRBJ2-2; v_call: TRBV2; cdr3_aa: CASRLLNTGELFF
cdr3_length: 15; j_call: TRBJ2-1; v_call: TRBV29-1; cdr3_aa: CSERDLTSSYNEQFF
cdr3_length: 11; j_call: TRBJ1-1; v_call: TRBV19; cdr3_aa: CATVGWTEAFF
cdr3_length: 16; j_call: TRBJ2-6; v_call: TRBV6-5; cdr3_aa: CASSYGGLTGANVLTF
cdr3_length: 15; j_call: TRBJ1-1; v_call: TRBV5-1; cdr3_aa: CASSLFPGSGTEAFF
cdr3_length: 15; j_call: TRBJ1-4; v_call: TRBV10-1; cdr3_aa: CASSPYRQGEEKLFF
cdr3_length: 14; j_call: TRBJ2-1; v_call: TRBV29-1; cdr3_aa: CSVYGRSSYNEQFF
cdr3_length: 19; j_call: TRBJ2-7; v_call: TRBV27; cdr3_aa: CASSLTPFPLAGDTYEQYF
cdr3_length: 14; j_call: TRBJ2-5; v_call: TRBV2; cdr3_aa: CASPIAGAKETQYF
cdr3_length: 14; j_call: TRBJ1-1; v_call: TRBV9; cdr3_aa: CASSSRAGSTEAFF
cdr3_length: 14; j_call: TRBJ2-2; v_call: TRBV7-2; cdr3_aa: CASSLIASTGELFF
cdr3_length: 19; j_call: TRBJ2-2; v_call: TRBV7-8; cdr3_aa: CASRKWVGQGPTNTGELFF
cdr3_length: 13; j_call: TRBJ2-5; v_call: TRBV5-1; cdr3_aa: CASSWTGGETQYF
cdr3_length: 15; j_call: TRBJ1-4; v_call: TRBV2; cdr3_aa: CASSPGHQTNEKLFF
cdr3_length: 12; j_call: TRBJ2-7; v_call: TRBV7-3; cdr3_aa: CASSLTGREQYF
cdr3_length: 15; j_call: TRBJ1-4; v_call: TRBV5-1; cdr3_aa: CASSPGDRQNEKLFF